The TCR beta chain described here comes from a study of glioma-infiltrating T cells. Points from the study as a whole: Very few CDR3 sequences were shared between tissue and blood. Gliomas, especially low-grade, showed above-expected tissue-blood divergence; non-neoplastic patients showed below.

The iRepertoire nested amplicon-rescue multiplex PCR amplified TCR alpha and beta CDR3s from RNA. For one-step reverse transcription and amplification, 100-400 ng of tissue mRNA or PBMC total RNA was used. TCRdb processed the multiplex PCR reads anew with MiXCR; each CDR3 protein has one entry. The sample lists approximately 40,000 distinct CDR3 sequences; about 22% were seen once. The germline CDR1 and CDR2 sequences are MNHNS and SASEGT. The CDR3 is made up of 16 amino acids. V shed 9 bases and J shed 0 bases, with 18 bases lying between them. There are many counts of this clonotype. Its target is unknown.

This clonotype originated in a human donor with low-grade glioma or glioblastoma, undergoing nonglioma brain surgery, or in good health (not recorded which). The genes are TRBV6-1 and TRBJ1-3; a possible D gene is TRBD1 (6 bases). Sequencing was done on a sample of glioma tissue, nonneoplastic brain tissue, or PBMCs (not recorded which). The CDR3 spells CASDKTGLTSGNTIYF. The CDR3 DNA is TGTGCCAGTGACAAAACAGGGTTGACCTCTGGAAACACCATATATTTT.